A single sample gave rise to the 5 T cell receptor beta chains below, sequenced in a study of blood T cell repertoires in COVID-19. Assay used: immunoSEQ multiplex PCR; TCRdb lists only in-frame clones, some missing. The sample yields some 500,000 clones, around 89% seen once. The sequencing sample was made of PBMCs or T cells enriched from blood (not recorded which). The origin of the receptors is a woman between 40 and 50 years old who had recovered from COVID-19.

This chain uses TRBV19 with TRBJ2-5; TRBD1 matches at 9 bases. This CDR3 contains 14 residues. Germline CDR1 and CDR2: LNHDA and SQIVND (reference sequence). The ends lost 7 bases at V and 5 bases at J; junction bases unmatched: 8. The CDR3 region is CASTPGQGPETQYF. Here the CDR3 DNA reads TGTGCCAGTACCCCGGGACAGGGTCCGGAGACCCAGTACTTC.

In DNA, the CDR3 is TGTGCCACCAGTGCCGGACAGAACTATGGCTACACCTTC. Translation: CATSAGQNYGYTF. The rearrangement links TRBV24-1 to TRBJ1-2; weak D call: TRBD1 (6 bases). CDR3 length equals 13 residues. The germline V gene has CDR1 KGHDR and CDR2 SFDVKD. Trimming left V 5 bases short and J 2 bases short, with 8 bases between.

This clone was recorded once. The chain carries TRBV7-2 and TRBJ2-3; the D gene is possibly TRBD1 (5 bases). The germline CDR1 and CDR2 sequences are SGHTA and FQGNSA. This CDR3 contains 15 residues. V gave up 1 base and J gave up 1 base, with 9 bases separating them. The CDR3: CASSLDRRGTDTQYF. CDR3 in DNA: TGTGCCAGCAGCTTAGACAGGCGTGGCACAGATACGCAGTATTTT.

The chain's CDR3 is CASSYHYREGSNEQYF. The CDR3 DNA follows: TGTGCCAGCAGTTACCACTACAGGGAAGGTAGCAACGAGCAGTACTTC. V is TRBV6-5 and J is TRBJ2-7; D is perhaps TRBD1 (6 bases). V was pared by 2 bases and J by 5 bases, with 19 bases between. This CDR3 is 16 amino acids long. CDR1 and CDR2 from the germline V gene are MNHEY and SVGAGI.

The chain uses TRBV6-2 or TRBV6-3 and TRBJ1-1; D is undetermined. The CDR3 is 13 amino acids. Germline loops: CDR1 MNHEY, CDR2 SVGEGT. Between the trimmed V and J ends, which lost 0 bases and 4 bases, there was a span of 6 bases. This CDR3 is CASSYSRSTEAFF. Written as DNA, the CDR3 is TGTGCCAGCAGTTACTCGAGGTCCACTGAAGCTTTCTTT.